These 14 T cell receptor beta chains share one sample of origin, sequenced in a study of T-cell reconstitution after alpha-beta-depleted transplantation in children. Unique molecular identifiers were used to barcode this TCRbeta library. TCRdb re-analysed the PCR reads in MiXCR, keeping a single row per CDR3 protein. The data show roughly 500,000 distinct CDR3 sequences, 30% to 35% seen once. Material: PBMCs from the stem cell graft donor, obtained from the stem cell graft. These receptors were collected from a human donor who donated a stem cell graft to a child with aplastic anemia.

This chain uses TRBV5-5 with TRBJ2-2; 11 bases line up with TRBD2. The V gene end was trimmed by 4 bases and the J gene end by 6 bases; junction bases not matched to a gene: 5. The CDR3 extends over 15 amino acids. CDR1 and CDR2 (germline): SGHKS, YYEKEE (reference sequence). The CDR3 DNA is TGTGCCAGCAGCCTTAGCGGGAGGGTGGCCGGGGAGCTGTTTTTT. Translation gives CASSLSGRVAGELFF.

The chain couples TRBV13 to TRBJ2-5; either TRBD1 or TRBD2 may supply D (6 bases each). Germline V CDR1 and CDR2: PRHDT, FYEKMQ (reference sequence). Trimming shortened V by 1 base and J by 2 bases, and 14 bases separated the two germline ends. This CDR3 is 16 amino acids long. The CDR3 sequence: CASSLEGDGGQETQYF. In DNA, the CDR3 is TGTGCCAGCAGCTTAGAGGGGGACGGAGGGCAAGAGACCCAGTACTTC.

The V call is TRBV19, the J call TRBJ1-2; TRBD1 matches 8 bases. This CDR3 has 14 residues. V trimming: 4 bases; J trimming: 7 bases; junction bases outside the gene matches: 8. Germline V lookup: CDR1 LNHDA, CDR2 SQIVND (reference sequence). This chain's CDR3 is CASSNPGQGIGYTF. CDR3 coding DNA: TGTGCCAGTAGTAACCCCGGACAGGGCATTGGCTACACCTTC.

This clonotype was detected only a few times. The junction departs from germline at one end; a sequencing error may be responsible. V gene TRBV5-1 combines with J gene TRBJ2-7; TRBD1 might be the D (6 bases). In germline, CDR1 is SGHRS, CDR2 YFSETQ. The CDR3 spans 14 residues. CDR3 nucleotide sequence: TGCGCCAGCAGCTTGGGGGACATACCCTATGAGCAGTACTTC. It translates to CASSLGDIPYEQYF.

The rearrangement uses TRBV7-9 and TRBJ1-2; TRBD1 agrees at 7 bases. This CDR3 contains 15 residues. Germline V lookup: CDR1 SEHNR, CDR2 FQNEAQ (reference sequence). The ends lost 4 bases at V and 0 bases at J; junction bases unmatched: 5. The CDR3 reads CASSSADRTNYGYTF. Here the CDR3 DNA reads TGTGCCAGCAGCTCAGCGGACAGGACTAACTATGGCTACACCTTC.

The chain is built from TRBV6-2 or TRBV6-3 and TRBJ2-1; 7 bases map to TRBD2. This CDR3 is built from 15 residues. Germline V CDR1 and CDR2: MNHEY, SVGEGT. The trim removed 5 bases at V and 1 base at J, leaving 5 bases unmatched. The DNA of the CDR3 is TGTGCCAGCAGTCGCAGCGGGACGTCCTACAATGAGCAGTTCTTC. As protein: CASSRSGTSYNEQFF.

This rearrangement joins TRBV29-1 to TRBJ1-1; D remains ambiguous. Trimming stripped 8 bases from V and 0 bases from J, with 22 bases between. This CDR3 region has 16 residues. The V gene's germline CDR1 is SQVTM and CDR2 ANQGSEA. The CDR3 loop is CSSLQGLGLMNTEAFF. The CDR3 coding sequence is TGCAGCTCGTTACAAGGTCTGGGTCTAATGAACACTGAAGCTTTCTTT.

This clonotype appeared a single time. The CDR3 DNA reads as TGTGCCAGCAGCGTCCGGGACAGCTCCTACGAGCAGTACTTC. As protein: CASSVRDSSYEQYF. The V gene is TRBV9, the J gene TRBJ2-7; 7 bases are a match to TRBD1. Trimming took 2 bases from V and 0 from J; bases not matched to a gene: 2. This CDR3 comprises 14 residues. CDR1 is SGDLS, CDR2 YYNGEE, per germline.

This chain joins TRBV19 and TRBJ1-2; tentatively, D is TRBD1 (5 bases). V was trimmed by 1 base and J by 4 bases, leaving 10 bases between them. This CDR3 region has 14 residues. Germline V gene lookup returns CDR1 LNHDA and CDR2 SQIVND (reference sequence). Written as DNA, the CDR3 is TGTGCCAGTAGTATAGGGCAGGGAAGCTATGGCTACACCTTC. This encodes CASSIGQGSYGYTF.

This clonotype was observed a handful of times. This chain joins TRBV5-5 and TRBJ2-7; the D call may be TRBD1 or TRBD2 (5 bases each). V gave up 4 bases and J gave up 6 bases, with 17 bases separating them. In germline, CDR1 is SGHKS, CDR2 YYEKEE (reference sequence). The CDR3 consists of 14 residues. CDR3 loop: CASSGGYSTGEQYV. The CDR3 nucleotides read TGTGCCAGCAGCGGAGGATATAGCACAGGCGAGCAGTACGTC.

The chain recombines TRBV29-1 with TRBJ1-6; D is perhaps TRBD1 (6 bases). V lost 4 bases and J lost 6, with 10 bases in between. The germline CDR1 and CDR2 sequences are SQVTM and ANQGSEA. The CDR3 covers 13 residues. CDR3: CSVARTANSPLHF. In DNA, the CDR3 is TGCAGCGTTGCTCGGACAGCTAATTCACCCCTCCACTTT.

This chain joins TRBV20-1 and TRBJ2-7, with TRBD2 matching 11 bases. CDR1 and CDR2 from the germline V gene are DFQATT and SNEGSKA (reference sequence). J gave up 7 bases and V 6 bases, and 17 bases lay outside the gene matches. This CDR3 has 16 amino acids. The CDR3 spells CSAPDSGTSGRGEQYF. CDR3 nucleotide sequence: TGCAGTGCGCCCGACTCCGGGACTAGCGGCCGGGGAGAGCAGTACTTC.

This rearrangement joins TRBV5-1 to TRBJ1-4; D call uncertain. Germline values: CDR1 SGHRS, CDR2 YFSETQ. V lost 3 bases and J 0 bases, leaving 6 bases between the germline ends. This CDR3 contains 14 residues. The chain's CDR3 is CASSSVPTNEKLFF. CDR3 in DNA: TGCGCCAGCAGCTCAGTACCAACTAATGAAAAACTGTTTTTT.

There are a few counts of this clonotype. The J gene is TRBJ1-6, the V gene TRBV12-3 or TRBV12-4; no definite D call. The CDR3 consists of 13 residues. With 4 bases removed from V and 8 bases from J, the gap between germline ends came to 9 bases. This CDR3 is CASSSRLDSPLHF. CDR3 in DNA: TGTGCCAGCAGTTCGAGACTCGATTCACCCCTCCACTTT.